These 23 T cell receptor beta chains originate from one sample sequenced in a study of OX40 agonist ivuxolimab in advanced cancers. Method: immunoSEQ multiplex PCR; TCRdb's copy keeps in-frame clones and lacks some. The sample holds around 69,000 clones, approximately 82% seen once. This material consisted of CD4+ or CD8+ T cells sorted from blood, taken in a trial of the OX40 agonist ivuxolimab. Source of these receptors: an adult with an advanced solid tumor such as melanoma, head and neck, liver or kidney cancer.

The chain recombines TRBV7-3 with TRBJ2-3; 8 bases are a match to TRBD1. The CDR3 is 15 amino acids. The V gene's germline CDR1 is SGHTA and CDR2 FQGTGA. V dropped 5 bases and J dropped 4; count of bases not matched to a gene: 8. CDR3 nucleotides: TGTGCCAGCAGCCCGGCAGGGGGCTACGCAGATACGCAGTATTTT. The encoded protein is CASSPAGGYADTQYF.

J is TRBJ1-2 and V is TRBV5-1, with a weak D call TRBD1 (5 bases). This CDR3 region has 13 residues. The germline gives CDR1 SGHRS, CDR2 YFSETQ. The ends were cut back, 1 base at V and 8 bases at J, with 12 bases in the middle. In DNA, the CDR3 is TGCGCCAGCAGCTTGAACAGCCGGGACGGCTACACCTTC. It encodes CASSLNSRDGYTF.

The chain has TRBV2 and TRBJ2-5; D may correspond to TRBD1 or TRBD2 (5 bases each). The CDR3 is made up of 16 amino acids. From germline, CDR1 is SNHLY and CDR2 FYNNEI. With 7 bases removed from V and 4 bases from J, the gap between germline ends came to 22 bases. The CDR3 spells CASTAQVATGGETQYF. The CDR3, as DNA: TGTGCCAGCACTGCTCAGGTCGCAACTGGGGGAGAGACCCAGTACTTC.

The chain carries TRBV5-1 and TRBJ2-1, with D maybe TRBD2 (6 bases). The CDR3 contains 13 residues. The germline V gene encodes CDR1 SGHRS and CDR2 YFSETQ. The V gene lost 0 bases and the J gene lost 9 bases, with 10 bases spanning the gap. CDR3 coding DNA: TGCGCCAGCAGCTTGGGCACTAGCCGTGAGCAGTTCTTC. It encodes CASSLGTSREQFF.

The table lists this clone with a count of one. V usage is TRBV19 and J usage is TRBJ2-7, with D unresolved. The CDR3 is made up of 11 amino acids. Germline V gene lookup returns CDR1 LNHDA and CDR2 SQIVND (reference sequence). V was cut by 4 bases and J by 6 bases, with 7 bases left in between. The CDR3 reads CASSKLGEQYF. Written as DNA, the CDR3 is TGTGCCAGTAGTAAATTGGGCGAGCAGTACTTC.

The genes are TRBV4-1 and TRBJ2-5, with D maybe TRBD2 (5 bases). Germline V gene data show CDR1 as MGHRA and CDR2 as YSYEKL. The CDR3 sequence is 15 residues long. Trimming removed 2 bases at V and 5 bases at J, with 15 bases between. The CDR3 region is CASSQNVPGEETQYF. DNA for the CDR3: TGCGCCAGCAGCCAAAACGTTCCTGGGGAGGAGACCCAGTACTTC.

The count of this clone is one. This chain connects TRBV5-3 to TRBJ2-6; TRBD1 aligns across 7 bases. TRBV5-3 is annotated as an ORF whose role is uncertain. V was pared by 0 bases and J by 15 bases, with 18 bases of the junction left unmatched. The CDR3 has 17 amino acids. Written as DNA, the CDR3 is TGTGCCAGAAGCTTGGGTGGACAGGTATTTTTGGGACGTGACCTGACTTTC. It translates to CARSLGGQVFLGRDLTF.

V gene TRBV10-1 combines with J gene TRBJ2-7; 8 nucleotides match TRBD2. Germline CDR1 reads WNHNN; CDR2 reads SYGVQD (reference sequence). V lost 0 bases, J lost 6 bases, and 7 bases stayed unmatched. The CDR3 consists of 15 residues. CDR3 nucleotides: TGCGCCAGCAGTGAGTCGGGAGCGGGAGTAGGCGAGCAGTACTTC. Translating it yields CASSESGAGVGEQYF.

The rearrangement uses TRBV15 and TRBJ1-6; 9 bases align to TRBD1. V lost 1 base to trimming and J lost 7 bases; unmatched junction nucleotides: 5. Per germline, CDR1 LNHNV and CDR2 YYDKDF (reference sequence). This CDR3 comprises 16 residues. This CDR3 is CATSRAPGTGNSPLHF. In DNA form, the CDR3 reads TGTGCCACCAGCAGAGCCCCCGGGACAGGGAATTCACCCCTCCACTTT.

This clone came up a few times. The chain recombines TRBV2 with TRBJ2-2; D is unresolved. This CDR3 has 14 amino acids. Trimming took off 4 bases at V and 0 bases at J, with 6 bases between the two ends. The germline V gene encodes CDR1 SNHLY and CDR2 FYNNEI. The CDR3 protein is CASSVYTNTGELFF. CDR3 bases: TGTGCCAGCAGTGTTTACACGAACACCGGGGAGCTGTTTTTT.

The V call is TRBV10-3, the J call TRBJ2-3; D unclear. The germline V and J ends were trimmed by 0 bases and 5 bases, with 12 bases remaining between them. Germline CDR1 is ENHRY and CDR2 is SYGVKD. This CDR3 region has 15 residues. CDR3 protein: CAISESVVAIDTQYF. The CDR3 DNA reads TGTGCCATCAGTGAGTCGGTGGTGGCAATAGATACGCAGTATTTT.

The gene calls are TRBV10-3 and TRBJ2-3, with D perhaps assigned TRBD1 or TRBD2 (5 bases each). Germline-derived CDR1 and CDR2 are ENHRY and SYGVKD. V lost 4 bases and J 4 bases, leaving 12 bases between the germline ends. The CDR3 length is 14 residues. The CDR3 loop is CAISVTRDADTQYF. CDR3 in DNA: TGTGCCATCAGTGTTACCCGGGACGCAGATACGCAGTATTTT.

The gene calls are TRBV14 and TRBJ1-1, with D possibly TRBD1 on 6 matching bases. The CDR3 is made up of 14 amino acids. Germline V gives CDR1 SGHDN, CDR2 FVKESK. Trimming cost V 4 bases and J 4 bases, with 13 bases left between them. CDR3: CASSLGGGPTEAFF. In DNA form, the CDR3 reads TGTGCCAGCAGCCTAGGGGGGGGACCCACTGAAGCTTTCTTT.

The rearrangement links TRBV6-1 to TRBJ2-5; 12 positions agree with TRBD2. Germline V lookup: CDR1 MNHNS, CDR2 SASEGT. The CDR3 spans 15 residues. V shed 4 bases and J 3 bases; nucleotides not matched to a gene: 3. The CDR3: CASSGWTSGKETQYF. The CDR3 DNA is TGTGCCAGCAGTGGGTGGACTAGCGGGAAAGAGACCCAGTACTTC.

This chain connects TRBV28 to TRBJ2-7; 10 bases map to TRBD2. The CDR3 extends over 15 amino acids. Germline V lookup: CDR1 MDHEN, CDR2 SYDVKM. V was pared by 2 bases and J by 4 bases, with 5 bases of the junction left unmatched. The CDR3 DNA reads as TGTGCCAGCAGTTTACGACTAGCGGGCCCATACGAGCAGTACTTC. This translates into CASSLRLAGPYEQYF.

This clone came up once. The chain uses TRBV5-4 and TRBJ2-3; 10 nucleotides match TRBD2. Germline values: CDR1 SGHNT, CDR2 YYREEE (reference sequence). The CDR3 has 16 residues. With V trimmed by 2 bases and J by 4 bases, 7 bases remained unmatched. The CDR3 sequence: CASSFASGSRADTQYF. CDR3 DNA sequence: TGTGCCAGCAGCTTTGCTAGCGGGAGTCGGGCAGATACGCAGTATTTT.

This clone occurred once. The rearrangement uses TRBV9 and TRBJ2-5, with no clear D. V was clipped by 0 bases and J by 5 bases, with 11 bases between them. The CDR3 sequence is 14 residues long. CDR1 and CDR2 from the germline V gene are SGDLS and YYNGEE. The CDR3 sequence: CASSVGGSFETQYF. As DNA, the CDR3 is TGTGCCAGCAGCGTAGGCGGTAGCTTCGAGACCCAGTACTTC.

The chain carries TRBV30 and TRBJ1-4; D gene unclear. The CDR3 has 13 residues. V was cut by 0 bases and J by 8 bases, with 10 bases left in between. Germline CDR1 and CDR2: GTSNPN and SVGIG (reference sequence). The CDR3 reads CAWSVQRREKLFF. The CDR3 DNA reads TGTGCCTGGAGTGTACAAAGGAGGGAAAAACTGTTTTTT.

The V call is TRBV2, the J call TRBJ2-7; D is perhaps TRBD2 (5 bases). Germline CDR1 and CDR2: SNHLY and FYNNEI. The CDR3 contains 13 residues. V was clipped by 6 bases and J by 7 bases, with 16 bases between them. The CDR3 region is CASRGGGLPEQYF. The DNA for the CDR3 is TGTGCCAGCAGGGGCGGCGGACTTCCGGAGCAGTACTTC.

The gene calls are TRBV7-2 and TRBJ1-3; D unclear. From germline, CDR1 is SGHTA and CDR2 FQGNSA. This CDR3 region has 14 residues. V was trimmed by 5 bases and J by 5 bases, leaving 13 bases between them. The chain's CDR3 is CASSLGVERNTIYF. CDR3 nucleotides: TGTGCCAGCAGCCTAGGAGTGGAGAGAAACACCATATATTTT.

This rearrangement joins TRBV6-6 to TRBJ2-7; D might be TRBD1 (5 bases). The V gene's germline CDR1 is MNHNY and CDR2 SVGAGI (reference sequence). V lost 8 bases, J lost 3 bases, and 17 bases lay in between. This CDR3 has 14 amino acids. The CDR3 nucleotides are TGTGCCAGCGAGAAGAGACAGAAGAACTACGAGCAGTACTTC. Its translation is CASEKRQKNYEQYF.

This chain links TRBV19 with TRBJ2-6; D may match TRBD1 or TRBD2 (5 bases each). Deletions cut 10 bases from V and 0 bases from J, with 16 bases between. The germline V gene encodes CDR1 LNHDA and CDR2 SQIVND (reference sequence). CDR3 length equals 16 residues. The CDR3 nucleotides read TGTGCCAATAATAGGGACGGCCTCTCTGGGGCCAACGTCCTGACTTTC. Translating gives CANNRDGLSGANVLTF.

This chain uses TRBV12-2 with TRBJ2-6; the table's D call of TRBD1 was not tested on the DNA. TRBV12-2 is classified as a pseudogene. The CDR3 has 16 amino acids. The DNA for the CDR3 is TGTGCAAGTCGCCTAAGGACAACCTCTGGGGCCAACGTCCTGACTTTC. This encodes CASRLRTTSGANVLTF.